The entry below gives a single T cell receptor beta chain sequence along with its context. Its target is not known. The data were taken from a study of radiotherapy plus CTLA-4 blockade in lung cancer. The CDR3 has 16 amino acids. The V and J ends lost 8 bases and 2 bases respectively, with 16 bases between them. Germline V gene lookup returns CDR1 SEHNR and CDR2 FQNEAQ (reference sequence). Findings and caveats of the study: The best predictor of response was reported to be early blood T cell clone dynamics, with interferon-beta. TCR clones from tumors expanded in blood after radiotherapy plus ipilimumab.

Produced via immunoSEQ multiplex PCR; TCRdb's table is partial and in-frame only. The data show about 51,000 clones, 65% to 85% seen once. The clonotype comes from a human donor with non-small cell lung cancer whose response to radiotherapy plus ipilimumab could not be evaluated. J is TRBJ1-6 and V is TRBV7-9, with D tentatively TRBD1 (5 bases). This specimen was peripheral blood, taken from a patient treated with radiotherapy plus ipilimumab. The DNA for the CDR3 is TGTGCCAGCCACCAAGGGTCAGGGACCTATAATTCACCCCTCCACTTT. This encodes CASHQGSGTYNSPLHF.